This TCR beta chain was sequenced during a study of brain metastases from non-small cell lung cancer. V was pared by 6 bases and J by 3 bases, with 13 bases between. Germline assignment: CDR1 SGHRS and CDR2 YFSETQ. This CDR3 region has 13 residues. Here immunoSEQ multiplex PCR was the method, and the copy in TCRdb shows in-frame clones only, minus some. The table has over 2,000 clones, around 81% seen once. This clone was observed a handful of times. Sequencing used tumor-adjacent normal tissue. The clonotype was recovered from a donor at least 40 years old with non-small cell lung cancer. This chain connects TRBV5-1 to TRBJ2-7; D is ambiguous. The CDR3 DNA reads TGCGCCAGCACGGTGACGCCAGACTACGAGCAGTACTTC. This encodes CASTVTPDYEQYF.